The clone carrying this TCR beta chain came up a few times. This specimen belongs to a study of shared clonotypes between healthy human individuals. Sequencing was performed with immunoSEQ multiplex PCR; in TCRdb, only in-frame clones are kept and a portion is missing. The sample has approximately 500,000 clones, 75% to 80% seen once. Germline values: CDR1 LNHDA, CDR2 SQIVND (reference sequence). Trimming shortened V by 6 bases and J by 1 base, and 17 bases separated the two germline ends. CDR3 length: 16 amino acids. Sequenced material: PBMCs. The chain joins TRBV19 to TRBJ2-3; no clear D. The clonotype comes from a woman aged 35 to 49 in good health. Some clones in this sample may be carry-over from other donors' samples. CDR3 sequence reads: CASSRSPQRRTDTQYF. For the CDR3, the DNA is TGTGCCAGTAGCCGAAGTCCACAGAGGCGCACAGATACGCAGTATTTT.